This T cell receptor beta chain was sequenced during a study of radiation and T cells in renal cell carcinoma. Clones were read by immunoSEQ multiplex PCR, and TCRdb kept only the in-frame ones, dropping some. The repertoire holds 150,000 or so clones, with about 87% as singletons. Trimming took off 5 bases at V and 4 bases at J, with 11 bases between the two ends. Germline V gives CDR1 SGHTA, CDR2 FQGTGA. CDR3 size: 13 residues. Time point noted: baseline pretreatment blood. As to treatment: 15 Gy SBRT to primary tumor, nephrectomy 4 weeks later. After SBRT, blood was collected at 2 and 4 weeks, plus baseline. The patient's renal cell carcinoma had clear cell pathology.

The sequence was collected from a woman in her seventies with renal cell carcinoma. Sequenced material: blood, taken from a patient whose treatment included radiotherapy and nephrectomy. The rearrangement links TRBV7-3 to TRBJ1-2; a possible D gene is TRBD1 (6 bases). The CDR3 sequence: CASSPQGGYGYTF. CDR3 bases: TGTGCCAGCAGCCCACAGGGCGGCTATGGCTACACCTTC.